This TCR beta chain was sequenced during a study of T cell changes during pregnancy in multiple sclerosis. Here immunoSEQ multiplex PCR was the method, and the copy in TCRdb shows in-frame clones only, minus some. In the table there are some 100,000 clones, 94% of which are singletons. V was shortened by 3 bases and J by 1 base, with 10 bases between the two germline ends. From germline, CDR1 is MNHNS and CDR2 SASEGT. The CDR3 contains 14 residues. The receptor was derived from a female donor with multiple sclerosis, enrolled in a pregnancy study. The genes are TRBV6-1 and TRBJ2-7; D perhaps matches TRBD1 (6 bases). The material sequenced was peripheral blood, taken before pregnancy. This CDR3 is CASSDAGTSYEQYF. DNA for the CDR3: TGTGCCAGCAGTGACGCCGGGACATCCTACGAGCAGTACTTC.